These T cell receptor beta chains were read from a single sample in a study of T cells after yellow fever vaccination. One entry per CDR3 protein, called by TCRdb with MiXCR from the 5' RACE reads. The sample has about 220,000 distinct CDR3 sequences, about 3% seen once. The specimen comprised CD4+ T cells sorted from PBMCs, sampled 10 days after the yellow fever booster vaccination. The receptors originated from a man aged 18 to 30 who received the YFV17D yellow fever vaccine. Each CDR3 is given with its conserved first and last residue. The order of the fields is V gene, D gene, clone size, J gene, CDR3 protein, CDR3 DNA. D genes are given only for firm matches. For some rows the clone size is stated as once, few or many, or as a class when expanded; others skip it.

v_call: TRBV18
d_call: TRBD1
clone_size: -
j_call: TRBJ2-5
cdr3_aa: CASSPRTGNQETQYF
cdr3_nt: TGTGCCAGCTCCCCACGGACAGGGAACCAAGAGACCCAGTACTTC

v_call: TRBV27
d_call: TRBD1
clone_size: -
j_call: TRBJ1-1
cdr3_aa: CASQGQGFSEAFF
cdr3_nt: TGTGCCAGCCAAGGACAGGGGTTCTCTGAAGCTTTCTTT

v_call: TRBV7-3
d_call: TRBD1
clone_size: few
j_call: TRBJ2-3
cdr3_aa: CASSQTGGGTQYF
cdr3_nt: TGTGCCAGCAGCCAGACAGGGGGAGGTACGCAGTATTTT

v_call: TRBV7-2
d_call: TRBD1
clone_size: many
j_call: TRBJ1-3
cdr3_aa: CASSPTGDGNNIYF
cdr3_nt: TGTGCCAGCAGCCCGACAGGGGACGGAAACAACATATATTTT

v_call: TRBV7-2
d_call: -
clone_size: -
j_call: TRBJ1-1
cdr3_aa: CASSPGGPEGTEAFF
cdr3_nt: TGTGCCAGCAGCCCCGGGGGGCCGGAGGGCACTGAAGCTTTCTTT

v_call: TRBV6-5
d_call: -
clone_size: -
j_call: TRBJ1-2
cdr3_aa: CASSYSMAGDYGYGYTF
cdr3_nt: TGTGCCAGCAGTTACTCGATGGCAGGAGACTACGGCTATGGCTACACCTTC

v_call: TRBV7-9
d_call: -
clone_size: -
j_call: TRBJ1-6
cdr3_aa: CASSRAVSSYNSPLHF
cdr3_nt: TGTGCCAGCAGCCGGGCCGTGAGCTCCTATAATTCACCCCTCCACTTT

v_call: TRBV2
d_call: -
clone_size: -
j_call: TRBJ1-6
cdr3_aa: CASSVLTGRTLHF
cdr3_nt: TGTGCCAGCAGTGTCTTGACAGGCCGCACCCTCCACTTT

v_call: TRBV15
d_call: -
clone_size: -
j_call: TRBJ1-4
cdr3_aa: CATSRVRGVGTNEKLFF
cdr3_nt: TGTGCCACCAGCAGAGTCAGGGGAGTAGGAACTAATGAAAAACTGTTTTTT

v_call: TRBV5-1
d_call: -
clone_size: few
j_call: TRBJ1-6
cdr3_aa: CASSPGQKDSPLHF
cdr3_nt: TGCGCCAGCAGCCCCGGACAGAAGGATTCACCCCTCCACTTT

v_call: TRBV7-9
d_call: -
clone_size: many
j_call: TRBJ1-5
cdr3_aa: CASSFGGLDQPQHF
cdr3_nt: TGTGCCAGCAGCTTTGGGGGGCTAGACCAGCCCCAGCATTTT

v_call: TRBV5-1
d_call: -
clone_size: few
j_call: TRBJ1-2
cdr3_aa: CASGEIPDGYTF
cdr3_nt: TGCGCCAGCGGGGAGATCCCCGATGGCTACACCTTC

v_call: TRBV6-5
d_call: TRBD2
clone_size: -
j_call: TRBJ2-5
cdr3_aa: CASSPRGLAGYQETQYF
cdr3_nt: TGTGCCAGCAGTCCCCGGGGTCTAGCGGGGTACCAAGAGACCCAGTACTTC

v_call: TRBV7-9
d_call: -
clone_size: many
j_call: TRBJ1-1
cdr3_aa: CASSPRGSNTEAFF
cdr3_nt: TGTGCCAGCAGTCCCAGGGGCTCGAACACTGAAGCTTTCTTT

v_call: TRBV11-2
d_call: TRBD2
clone_size: few
j_call: TRBJ2-7
cdr3_aa: CASSLNPPVRGGIYEQYF
cdr3_nt: TGTGCCAGCAGCTTAAACCCCCCGGTACGGGGGGGTATCTACGAGCAGTACTTC

v_call: TRBV5-5
d_call: TRBD2
clone_size: many
j_call: TRBJ2-3
cdr3_aa: CASSWRLASTDTQYF
cdr3_nt: TGTGCCAGCAGCTGGAGACTAGCTAGCACAGATACGCAGTATTTT

v_call: TRBV7-9
d_call: -
clone_size: -
j_call: TRBJ2-3
cdr3_aa: CASPGKGSSTDTQYF
cdr3_nt: TGTGCCAGCCCCGGTAAGGGCTCTAGCACAGATACGCAGTATTTT

v_call: TRBV4-2
d_call: TRBD1
clone_size: -
j_call: TRBJ1-2
cdr3_aa: CASSHGQGIGYTF
cdr3_nt: TGTGCCAGCAGCCATGGACAGGGGATTGGCTACACCTTC

v_call: TRBV7-6
d_call: TRBD1
clone_size: few
j_call: TRBJ2-3
cdr3_aa: CASSLGQGAQYF
cdr3_nt: TGTGCCAGCAGTTTGGGACAGGGAGCGCAGTATTTT

v_call: TRBV7-2
d_call: -
clone_size: -
j_call: TRBJ1-2
cdr3_aa: CASSHYLTSGDKGYTF
cdr3_nt: TGTGCCAGCAGCCATTACCTAACGTCCGGGGACAAAGGCTACACCTTC

v_call: TRBV5-5
d_call: TRBD2
clone_size: many
j_call: TRBJ2-1
cdr3_aa: CASSPPGLAGGPNEQFF
cdr3_nt: TGTGCCAGCAGTCCTCCGGGACTAGCGGGGGGGCCTAATGAGCAGTTCTTC

v_call: TRBV5-6
d_call: -
clone_size: many
j_call: TRBJ2-3
cdr3_aa: CASSLDLLVDTQYF
cdr3_nt: TGTGCCAGCAGCTTGGACCTTCTCGTGGATACGCAGTATTTT

v_call: TRBV18
d_call: TRBD1
clone_size: -
j_call: TRBJ2-1
cdr3_aa: CASSPTGQGGYEQFF
cdr3_nt: TGTGCCAGCTCACCAACGGGACAGGGGGGCTATGAGCAGTTCTTC

v_call: TRBV20-1
d_call: -
clone_size: many
j_call: TRBJ1-1
cdr3_aa: CSARNYGRGLWTEAFF
cdr3_nt: TGCAGTGCTAGAAACTACGGACGGGGGCTATGGACTGAAGCTTTCTTT

v_call: TRBV7-2
d_call: -
clone_size: -
j_call: TRBJ1-2
cdr3_aa: CASSSPGVWNGYTF
cdr3_nt: TGTGCCAGCAGCTCCCCCGGGGTTTGGAATGGCTACACCTTC

v_call: TRBV5-1
d_call: TRBD1
clone_size: many
j_call: TRBJ2-3
cdr3_aa: CASSQGQGARDTQYF
cdr3_nt: TGCGCCAGCAGTCAAGGACAGGGGGCCCGCGATACGCAGTATTTT

v_call: TRBV6-5
d_call: TRBD1
clone_size: -
j_call: TRBJ1-5
cdr3_aa: CASSRDRGRQPQHF
cdr3_nt: TGTGCCAGCAGCCGGGACAGGGGGCGGCAGCCCCAGCATTTT

v_call: TRBV4-3
d_call: -
clone_size: -
j_call: TRBJ2-1
cdr3_aa: CASSQDTYNSYNEQFF
cdr3_nt: TGCGCCAGCAGCCAAGATACCTACAACTCCTACAATGAGCAGTTCTTC

v_call: TRBV5-1
d_call: TRBD2
clone_size: many
j_call: TRBJ2-3
cdr3_aa: CASSTGLAGVDTQYF
cdr3_nt: TGCGCCAGCAGCACGGGACTAGCGGGGGTGGATACGCAGTATTTT

v_call: TRBV6-2/TRBV6-3
d_call: -
clone_size: many
j_call: TRBJ1-6
cdr3_aa: CASSYPYSNNSPLHF
cdr3_nt: TGTGCCAGCAGTTACCCGTACAGCAATAATTCACCCCTCCACTTT

v_call: TRBV20-1
d_call: -
clone_size: -
j_call: TRBJ2-3
cdr3_aa: CSAPGQFLSTDTQYF
cdr3_nt: TGCAGTGCTCCCGGACAGTTTTTAAGCACAGATACGCAGTATTTT

v_call: TRBV27
d_call: TRBD1
clone_size: -
j_call: TRBJ1-6
cdr3_aa: CASSRPLGTENSPLHF
cdr3_nt: TGTGCCAGCAGTCGACCCCTCGGGACAGAAAATTCACCCCTCCACTTT

v_call: TRBV4-3
d_call: -
clone_size: few
j_call: TRBJ2-2
cdr3_aa: CASSPQIPGAANTGELFF
cdr3_nt: TGCGCCAGCAGCCCACAAATCCCCGGGGCCGCGAACACCGGGGAGCTGTTTTTT

v_call: TRBV5-5
d_call: -
clone_size: many
j_call: TRBJ2-5
cdr3_aa: CASSLEGNQETQYF
cdr3_nt: TGTGCCAGCAGCTTGGAGGGAAACCAAGAGACCCAGTACTTC

v_call: TRBV12-3/TRBV12-4
d_call: -
clone_size: -
j_call: TRBJ2-1
cdr3_aa: CASNPGLRYNEQFF
cdr3_nt: TGTGCCAGCAATCCGGGACTGCGCTACAATGAGCAGTTCTTC

v_call: TRBV10-1
d_call: -
clone_size: few
j_call: TRBJ2-3
cdr3_aa: CASSDPSRGDTQYF
cdr3_nt: TGCGCCAGCAGTGACCCCTCACGGGGAGATACGCAGTATTTT

v_call: TRBV5-1
d_call: TRBD2
clone_size: many
j_call: TRBJ2-2
cdr3_aa: CASSLRLAENTGELFF
cdr3_nt: TGCGCCAGCAGCTTACGACTAGCGGAGAACACCGGGGAGCTGTTTTTT

v_call: TRBV5-1
d_call: -
clone_size: many
j_call: TRBJ1-1
cdr3_aa: CASSLLGANTEAFF
cdr3_nt: TGCGCCAGCAGCTTACTTGGGGCGAACACTGAAGCTTTCTTT

v_call: TRBV20-1
d_call: -
clone_size: few
j_call: TRBJ1-6
cdr3_aa: CSARDPTGISPLHF
cdr3_nt: TGCAGTGCTAGGGATCCCACAGGAATTTCACCCCTCCACTTT

v_call: TRBV6-2/TRBV6-3
d_call: -
clone_size: many
j_call: TRBJ2-3
cdr3_aa: CASRESTDTQYF
cdr3_nt: TGTGCCAGCAGGGAGAGCACAGATACGCAGTATTTT

v_call: TRBV20-1
d_call: -
clone_size: -
j_call: TRBJ2-5
cdr3_aa: CSARDPLAETQYF
cdr3_nt: TGCAGTGCTAGAGATCCACTAGCCGAGACCCAGTACTTC

v_call: TRBV2
d_call: -
clone_size: few
j_call: TRBJ1-4
cdr3_aa: CAGEDGNEKLFF
cdr3_nt: TGTGCCGGAGAGGACGGGAATGAAAAACTGTTTTTT

v_call: TRBV7-6
d_call: -
clone_size: -
j_call: TRBJ2-3
cdr3_aa: CASSSYAGTDTQYF
cdr3_nt: TGTGCCAGCAGCTCCTACGCGGGAACAGATACGCAGTATTTT

v_call: TRBV20-1
d_call: -
clone_size: few
j_call: TRBJ1-1
cdr3_aa: CSASLGGPHTEAFF
cdr3_nt: TGCAGTGCTAGTTTAGGGGGACCTCACACTGAAGCTTTCTTT

v_call: TRBV11-3
d_call: -
clone_size: few
j_call: TRBJ2-1
cdr3_aa: CASSFRGGRDNEQFF
cdr3_nt: TGTGCCAGCAGCTTTCGTGGGGGCCGAGACAATGAGCAGTTCTTC